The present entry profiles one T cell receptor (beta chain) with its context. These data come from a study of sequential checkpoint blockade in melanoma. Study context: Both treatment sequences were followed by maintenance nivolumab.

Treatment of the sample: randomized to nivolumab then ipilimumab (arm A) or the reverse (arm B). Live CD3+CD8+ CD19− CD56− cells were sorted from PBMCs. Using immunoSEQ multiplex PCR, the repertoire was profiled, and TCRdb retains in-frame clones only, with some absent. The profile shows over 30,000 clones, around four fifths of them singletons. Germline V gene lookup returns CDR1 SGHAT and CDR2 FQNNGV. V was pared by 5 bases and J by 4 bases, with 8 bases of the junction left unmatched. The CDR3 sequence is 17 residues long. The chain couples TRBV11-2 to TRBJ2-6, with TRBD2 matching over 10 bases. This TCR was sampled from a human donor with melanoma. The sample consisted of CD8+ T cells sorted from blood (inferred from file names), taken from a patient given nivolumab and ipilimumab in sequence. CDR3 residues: CASSDSGGAPGANVLTF. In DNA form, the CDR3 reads TGTGCCAGCAGCGACAGCGGGGGGGCCCCCGGGGCCAACGTCCTGACTTTC.